A single sample gave rise to the 28 T cell receptor beta chains below, sequenced in a study of blood T cell repertoires in COVID-19. Sequencing was performed with immunoSEQ multiplex PCR; in TCRdb, only in-frame clones are kept and a portion is missing. The data contain fewer than 60,000 clones, 84% of them seen just once; the ten biggest clones take up less than 8%. The sample comprised peripheral blood. These receptors all stem from a human donor in a cohort sampled during active COVID-19.

The J gene is TRBJ2-2, the V gene TRBV14; a weak D match, TRBD1 (6 bases). This CDR3 has 14 amino acids. The germline V and J ends were trimmed by 1 base and 5 bases, with 8 bases remaining between them. Germline CDR1 and CDR2: SGHDN and FVKESK. CDR3 loop: CASSQGGGTGELFF. Here the CDR3 DNA reads TGTGCCAGCAGCCAAGGAGGGGGTACCGGGGAGCTGTTTTTT.

The V gene is TRBV5-4, the J gene TRBJ2-2; 13 bases match TRBD2. After removal of 2 bases from V and 4 bases from J, the junction contained 2 bases not matched to a gene. The CDR3 loop spans 16 amino acids. CDR1 SGHNT and CDR2 YYREEE come from the germline V gene (reference sequence). As DNA, the CDR3 is TGTGCCAGCAGCTTTGGACTAGCGGGAGCCACCGGGGAGCTGTTTTTT. Translating gives CASSFGLAGATGELFF.

This CDR3 reads CASSFQTGGYGNTIYF. CDR3 coding DNA: TGTGCCAGCAGCTTCCAGACAGGGGGTTACGGAAACACCATATATTTT. This chain links TRBV7-2 with TRBJ1-3; 9 nucleotides align to TRBD1. V gave up 3 bases and J gave up 4 bases; unmatched junction bases: 7. Germline values: CDR1 SGHTA, CDR2 FQGNSA. This CDR3 comprises 16 residues.

There are a few counts of this clone. J is TRBJ2-2 and V is TRBV30; D perhaps matches TRBD2 (5 bases). Germline V CDR1 and CDR2: GTSNPN, SVGIG (reference sequence). V was pared by 0 bases and J by 1 base, with 6 bases between. The length of the CDR3 is 14 residues. The CDR3 here is CAWSVSVNTGELFF. DNA for the CDR3: TGTGCCTGGAGTGTTAGCGTGAACACCGGGGAGCTGTTTTTT.

The genes are TRBV2 and TRBJ1-5; D remains ambiguous. Looked up from germline, CDR1 is SNHLY and CDR2 is FYNNEI. The CDR3 totals 12 residues. The V end lost 3 bases, the J end lost 6 bases, and 6 bases lay between the germline ends. The CDR3 region is CASSDMSQPQHF. The CDR3 DNA reads as TGTGCCAGCAGTGATATGTCTCAGCCCCAGCATTTT.

The DNA of the CDR3 is TGTGCCAGCAGTAGACAGTTTTACGAGCAGTACTTC. It yields the protein CASSRQFYEQYF. The chain uses TRBV6-2 or TRBV6-3 and TRBJ2-7, with D possibly matching TRBD1 (5 bases). This CDR3 region has 12 residues. V dropped 5 bases and J dropped 4 bases, with 9 bases sitting between them. Germline V gene sequence: CDR1 MNHEY, CDR2 SVGEGT.

This clone came up a few times. The V and J genes are TRBV6-5 and TRBJ1-3; D is uncertain. The CDR3 covers 14 residues. The ends were cut back, 4 bases at V and 2 bases at J, with 9 bases in the middle. Germline-derived CDR1 and CDR2 are MNHEY and SVGAGI. The CDR3 sequence is CASSLNSAGNTIYF. The CDR3 DNA reads TGTGCCAGCAGTTTGAACAGTGCTGGAAACACCATATATTTT.

The chain uses TRBV10-3 and TRBJ1-1, with 9 bases identical to TRBD1. The V gene's germline CDR1 is ENHRY and CDR2 SYGVKD. The CDR3 spans 16 residues. After removal of 2 bases from V and 2 bases from J, the junction contained 6 bases not matched to a gene. The CDR3 sequence: CAISERGQGSNTEAFF. The CDR3 DNA reads as TGTGCCATCAGTGAGAGGGGACAGGGAAGTAACACTGAAGCTTTCTTT.

This rearrangement joins TRBV5-8 to TRBJ1-1, with a tentative D call TRBD1 (5 bases). Trimming removed 4 bases at V and 7 bases at J, with 11 bases between. Germline CDR1 and CDR2: SGHTS and YDEGEE. The CDR3 sequence is 12 residues long. CDR3 coding DNA: TGTGCCAGCAGCGCCAGGGTGAGTGAAGCTTTCTTT. Encoded protein: CASSARVSEAFF.

The chain couples TRBV27 to TRBJ2-1, with 10 bases matching TRBD2. V shed 5 bases, J shed 8 bases, and the junction held 9 bases outside the gene matches. Germline-derived CDR1 and CDR2 are MNHEY and SMNVEV (reference sequence). CDR3 length: 15 residues. The CDR3 reads CASSPTSSGSHEQFF. CDR3 coding DNA: TGTGCCAGCAGTCCAACCTCTAGCGGGAGCCATGAGCAGTTCTTC.

V and J are TRBV6-2 or TRBV6-3 and TRBJ1-4; D is ambiguous. The CDR3 has 11 amino acids. The germline V gene encodes CDR1 MNHEY and CDR2 SVGEGT. The V gene lost 2 bases and the J gene lost 8 bases, with 3 bases spanning the gap. In DNA, the CDR3 is TGTGCCAGCAGTTACATAGAAAAACTGTTTTTT. As protein: CASSYIEKLFF.

V and J are TRBV28 and TRBJ1-1; 9 bases are shared with TRBD1. J was trimmed by 4 bases and V by 4 bases; bases with no gene match: 10. The CDR3 has 16 residues. Germline V gene data show CDR1 as MDHEN and CDR2 as SYDVKM. This chain's CDR3 is CASSSSGTGKGTEAFF. CDR3 bases: TGTGCCAGCAGTTCCTCCGGGACAGGGAAAGGCACTGAAGCTTTCTTT.

The CDR3 DNA sequence: TGCGCCAGCAGCCCCGCGGCGGGGGGGCTCTATGAGCAGTTCTTC. Its translation is CASSPAAGGLYEQFF. This chain connects TRBV5-1 to TRBJ2-1; TRBD2 matches 9 bases. CDR3 size: 15 residues. Germline V lookup: CDR1 SGHRS, CDR2 YFSETQ. The trim removed 4 bases at V and 8 bases at J, leaving 10 bases unmatched.

The J gene is TRBJ1-3, the V gene TRBV11-1, with 7 bases that match TRBD1. This CDR3 is 16 amino acids long. CDR1 is SGHAT and CDR2 is FQDESV in the germline V gene (reference sequence). Trimming at V came to 5 bases and at J to 2 bases, leaving 9 bases not matched to a gene. The CDR3 DNA is TGTGCCAGCAGCCATGACAGGGCGAAAACTGGAAACACCATATATTTT. Translation: CASSHDRAKTGNTIYF.

The chain links TRBV19 to TRBJ1-2, with D maybe TRBD1 (6 bases). Deletions cut 0 bases from V and 6 bases from J, with 20 bases between. The CDR3 consists of 17 residues. Germline V gene sequence: CDR1 LNHDA, CDR2 SQIVND (reference sequence). The CDR3 coding sequence is TGTGCCAGTAGTATAGATGAAATGACGGGCAGGGGAAATGGCTACACCTTC. Amino acids: CASSIDEMTGRGNGYTF.

The V call is TRBV5-1, the J call TRBJ2-2; D is uncertain. Germline V lookup: CDR1 SGHRS, CDR2 YFSETQ. The germline V and J ends were trimmed by 2 bases and 1 base, with 9 bases remaining between them. The CDR3 is 15 residues long. CDR3 sequence: CASSFLQENTGELFF. CDR3 sequence (DNA): TGCGCCAGCAGCTTTTTGCAGGAGAACACCGGGGAGCTGTTTTTT. Variable domain in full (rest from reference TRBV5-1 and TRBJ2-2): KAGVTQTPRYLIKTRGQQVTLSCSPISGHRSVSWYQQTPGQGLQFLFEYFSETQRNKGNFPGRFSGRQFSNSRSEMNVSTLELGDSALYLCASSFLQENTGELFFGEGSRLTVL.

The chain joins TRBV11-2 to TRBJ2-1, with TRBD2 matching 13 bases. Trimming removed 5 bases from V and 9 bases from J; junction bases left unmatched: 13. CDR3 length: 17 amino acids. Germline-derived CDR1 and CDR2 are SGHAT and FQNNGV. CDR3: CASSDRRTSGRWGEQFF. The CDR3 region has the DNA TGTGCCAGCAGCGATAGGCGGACTAGCGGGAGATGGGGTGAGCAGTTCTTC. Drawing the rest from reference TRBV11-2 and TRBJ2-1, the complete variable domain is EAGVAQSPRYKIIEKRQSVAFWCNPISGHATLYWYQQILGQGPKLLIQFQNNGVVDDSQLPKDRFSAERLKGVDSTLKIQPAKLEDSAVYLCASSDRRTSGRWGEQFFGPGTRLTVL.

The chain recombines TRBV30 with TRBJ1-1; D uncertain. Germline loops: CDR1 GTSNPN, CDR2 SVGIG (reference sequence). CDR3 length equals 12 residues. Trimming removed 2 bases at V and 3 bases at J, with 7 bases between. The CDR3 region has the DNA TGTGCCTGGAGTCCCAGTTACACTGAAGCTTTCTTT. It specifies CAWSPSYTEAFF. Drawing the rest from reference TRBV30 and TRBJ1-1, the complete variable domain is SQTIHQWPATLVQPVGSPLSLECTVEGTSNPNLYWYRQAAGRGLQLLFYSVGIGQISSEVPQNLSASRPQDRQFILSSKKLLLSDSGFYLCAWSPSYTEAFFGQGTRLTVV.

The genes are TRBV6-6 and TRBJ2-1; TRBD1 agrees at 8 bases. Losses at the gene ends were 5 bases for V and 5 bases for J; bases not matched to a gene: 8. The CDR3 consists of 15 residues. Per the germline V gene, CDR1 is MNHNY and CDR2 is SVGAGI (reference sequence). The DNA of the CDR3 is TGTGCCAGCAGTCTTACAGGGGGGCGGAACAATGAGCAGTTCTTC. Protein product: CASSLTGGRNNEQFF.

The CDR3 protein is CASSYRDSIAHGYTF. CDR3 coding DNA: TGTGCCAGCAGTTATCGCGACAGCATTGCGCATGGCTACACCTTC. The chain combines TRBV6-2 or TRBV6-3 with TRBJ1-2; the D gene is possibly TRBD1 (5 bases). The CDR3 contains 15 residues. With 3 bases removed from V and 6 bases from J, the gap between germline ends came to 17 bases. Germline CDR1 and CDR2: MNHEY and SVGEGT.

The chain is built from TRBV5-4 and TRBJ2-5; 7 bases are a match to TRBD2. The CDR3 runs to 14 residues. Trimming removed 3 bases from V and 5 bases from J; junction bases left unmatched: 7. Germline V gives CDR1 SGHNT, CDR2 YYREEE (reference sequence). The CDR3 nucleotides read TGTGCCAGCAGCTCTAGGCGGGGAGGGGAGACCCAGTACTTC. Its protein product is CASSSRRGGETQYF.

The chain combines TRBV20-1 with TRBJ1-1; 8 nucleotides line up with TRBD1. This CDR3 is 13 amino acids long. V shed 3 bases, J shed 4 bases, and the junction held 4 bases outside the gene matches. Per germline, CDR1 DFQATT and CDR2 SNEGSKA (reference sequence). The CDR3 is CSASTGGSTEAFF. For the CDR3, the DNA is TGCAGTGCTAGTACAGGGGGGAGCACTGAAGCTTTCTTT.

The gene calls are TRBV18 and TRBJ1-6; D remains unclear. V was trimmed by 4 bases and J by 8 bases, leaving 9 bases between them. The CDR3 has 13 amino acids. The germline gives CDR1 KGHSH, CDR2 LQKENI. The CDR3 loop reads CASSQGGDSPLHF. For the CDR3, the DNA is TGTGCCAGCTCACAGGGAGGCGATTCACCCCTCCACTTT.

The chain is built from TRBV6-2 or TRBV6-3 and TRBJ2-7; TRBD2 is a possible D gene (5 bases). V was pared by 0 bases and J by 3 bases, with 18 bases between. Germline CDR1 is MNHEY and CDR2 is SVGEGT. The CDR3 runs to 17 residues. The CDR3 bases are TGTGCCAGCAGTTACTCGACCCTCCTCTCAAGCGGCTACGAGCAGTACTTC. As protein: CASSYSTLLSSGYEQYF.

The chain recombines TRBV27 with TRBJ2-3, with D maybe TRBD1 (6 bases). The CDR3 contains 14 residues. The germline V gene has CDR1 MNHEY and CDR2 SMNVEV (reference sequence). With 7 bases removed from V and 1 base from J, the gap between germline ends came to 12 bases. The CDR3 loop is CASTQGWGTDTQYF. In DNA, the CDR3 is TGTGCCAGCACCCAGGGGTGGGGCACAGATACGCAGTATTTT.

V usage is TRBV13 and J usage is TRBJ2-7, with 10 positions matching TRBD1. Germline loops: CDR1 PRHDT, CDR2 FYEKMQ (reference sequence). The CDR3 spans 14 residues. Trimming cost V 5 bases and J 6 bases; bases outside gene matches: 7. The CDR3 reads CASSQQGQGSEQYF. The DNA for the CDR3 is TGTGCCAGCAGCCAGCAGGGACAGGGGTCCGAGCAGTACTTC.

This clone was seen just once. V is TRBV20-1 and J is TRBJ2-1, with D maybe TRBD1 (5 bases). Germline V lookup: CDR1 DFQATT, CDR2 SNEGSKA (reference sequence). V was pared by 4 bases and J by 8 bases, with 9 bases between. The length of the CDR3 is 11 residues. CDR3 coding DNA: TGCAGTGCTAATAAGGGGCATGAGCAGTTCTTC. It translates to CSANKGHEQFF.

The V and J genes are TRBV10-1 and TRBJ2-1; 10 nucleotides align to TRBD2. The germline CDR1 and CDR2 sequences are WNHNN and SYGVQD (reference sequence). The CDR3 covers 15 residues. J gave up 8 bases and V 2 bases, and 6 bases lay outside the gene matches. CDR3 coding DNA: TGCGCCAGCAGTGAGCTAGCTAGCGGGAGCGATGAGCAGTTCTTC. Its translation: CASSELASGSDEQFF.